This is a list of T cell receptor beta chains from one sample in a study of blood T cell repertoires in COVID-19. The table came from immunoSEQ multiplex PCR; TCRdb's copy has only in-frame clones and leaves some out. Among about 290,000 clones listed, 85% were seen once. The source material was peripheral blood. These receptors all stem from a woman between 45 and 60 years old with active or convalescent COVID-19. The CDR3 runs from the conserved cysteine through the conserved F or W. The order of the fields is V gene, J gene, clone size, D gene, CDR3 protein, CDR3 DNA. A D gene is named only where the DNA matches it firmly. Clone size is stated in some rows and not others, as once, few, many or a class when expanded.

TRBV15	TRBJ2-7	NA	NA	CATSRGQGGGFPSYEQYF	TGTGCCACCAGCAGAGGCCAGGGGGGCGGGTTTCCCTCCTACGAGCAGTACTTC
TRBV11-3	TRBJ2-4	NA	NA	CASSLQGGIQYF	TGTGCCAGCAGCTTACAGGGCGGCATTCAGTACTTC
TRBV2	TRBJ2-1	NA	NA	CASSDSGGGLGIIYEQFF	TGTGCCAGCAGTGATTCAGGGGGGGGACTAGGGATAATCTATGAGCAGTTCTTC
TRBV19	TRBJ1-2	NA	TRBD1	CASSLFPGQGMGAYGYTF	TGTGCCAGTAGCCTCTTTCCGGGACAGGGGATGGGGGCCTATGGCTACACCTTC
TRBV5-4	TRBJ1-2	once	NA	CASSPDRPYGYTF	TGTGCCAGCAGCCCTGACAGGCCCTATGGCTACACCTTC
TRBV6-4	TRBJ1-2	NA	TRBD1	CASSEGQGTGYTF	TGTGCCAGCAGCGAAGGACAGGGTACTGGCTACACCTTC
TRBV4-1	TRBJ2-7	NA	TRBD2	CASSQVGLAVVDEQYF	TGCGCCAGCAGCCAAGTGGGACTAGCGGTCGTTGACGAGCAGTACTTC
TRBV9	TRBJ1-2	once	NA	CASSAWSGFGGYTF	TGTGCCAGCAGCGCATGGTCGGGGTTTGGCGGCTACACCTTC
TRBV6-1	TRBJ1-5	NA	NA	CASSALGSYSNQPQHF	TGTGCCAGCAGTGCGTTGGGCAGTTATAGCAATCAGCCCCAGCATTTT
TRBV9	TRBJ2-1	NA	NA	CASSVEEGINEQFF	TGTGCCAGCAGCGTAGAAGAGGGAATCAATGAGCAGTTCTTC
TRBV6-2/TRBV6-3	TRBJ2-2	NA	TRBD1	CASTPRGQSLSGELFF	TGTGCCAGCACCCCGAGGGGACAGTCCCTTTCCGGGGAGCTGTTTTTT
TRBV7-8	TRBJ2-2	NA	TRBD2	CASSLLAANTGELFF	TGTGCCAGCAGCTTACTAGCGGCGAACACCGGGGAGCTGTTTTTT
TRBV28	TRBJ1-5	NA	TRBD1	CASTQGAGNQPQHF	TGTGCCAGCACCCAGGGGGCGGGGAATCAGCCCCAGCATTTT
TRBV9	TRBJ2-3	NA	TRBD2	CASSVGSAGGLVDTQYF	TGTGCCAGCAGCGTAGGCTCCGCGGGAGGCCTAGTAGATACGCAGTATTTT
TRBV15	TRBJ1-5	once	TRBD1	CATSRDRGQGQPQHF	TGTGCCACCAGCAGAGACAGGGGGCAAGGGCAGCCCCAGCATTTT
TRBV5-1	TRBJ1-5	NA	NA	CASSLEGGYSNQPQHF	TGCGCCAGCAGCTTGGAAGGGGGTTATAGCAATCAGCCCCAGCATTTT